Shown below are 26 T cell receptor beta chains from a single sample sequenced in a study of vaccination and CD4 T cells after COVID-19. Cultured CD4+ T cells had their DNA profiled by the Oncomine TCR Beta short-read assay. One entry per CDR3 protein results from TCRdb running MiXCR on the PCR reads. The table has 12,000 to 15,000 distinct CDR3 sequences, approximately 55% seen once. The treatment here: roughly 10-day PBMC culture with coronavirus spike peptide pools or control peptides (ViraFEST assay). No antigen has been identified for these receptors. The specimen was CD4+ T cells from blood, cultured in vitro, collected before SARS-CoV-2 vaccination. The receptor source for this set is a human donor who had recovered from COVID-19.

J is TRBJ1-6 and V is TRBV7-3; D not resolved. Germline values: CDR1 SGHTA, CDR2 FQGTGA. V lost 2 bases to trimming and J lost 8 bases, with 16 bases between them. The CDR3 contains 16 residues. In DNA form, the CDR3 reads TGTGCCAGCAGCTTAGGAAGGCCCAACGGGGATTCACCCCTCCACTTT. Its translation: CASSLGRPNGDSPLHF.

V is TRBV12-5 and J is TRBJ1-1; 7 positions match TRBD1. The trim removed 3 bases at V and 4 bases at J, leaving 11 bases unmatched. Germline CDR1 and CDR2: LGHNT and FRNRAP. The CDR3 is made up of 16 amino acids. The CDR3 coding sequence is TGTGCTAGTGGTTTATTCGTTCGGGCAGGGGGCACTGAAGCTTTCTTT. Protein product: CASGLFVRAGGTEAFF.

There are a few counts of this clonotype. This rearrangement joins TRBV20-1 to TRBJ1-1, with TRBD1 as a possible D gene (5 bases). Trimming took off 1 base at V and 4 bases at J, with 22 bases between the two ends. The germline V gene encodes CDR1 DFQATT and CDR2 SNEGSKA (reference sequence). The CDR3 runs 17 residues. DNA of the CDR3: TGCAGTGCTAGAGGGGGCCAGGGAAATTGGAGGAGCACTGAAGCTTTCTTT. It specifies CSARGGQGNWRSTEAFF.

This chain joins TRBV7-2 and TRBJ1-6, with D uncertain. Trimming took 3 bases from V and 7 from J, leaving 10 bases between them. Per the germline V gene, CDR1 is SGHTA and CDR2 is FQGNSA. The CDR3 contains 14 residues. The CDR3 bases are TGTGCCAGCAGCTTCACCCCCGAGAATTCACCCCTCCACTTT. It translates to CASSFTPENSPLHF.

DNA of the CDR3: TGTGCCAGCAGCCTTACCTACCAAGAGACCCAGTACTTC. Residues: CASSLTYQETQYF. The gene calls are TRBV11-2 and TRBJ2-5; D not certain. Trimming stripped 5 bases from V and 0 bases from J, with 7 bases between. The germline V gene encodes CDR1 SGHAT and CDR2 FQNNGV. This CDR3 spans 13 amino acids.

The rearrangement joins TRBV19 to TRBJ2-3; D is possibly TRBD1 (5 bases). Germline CDR1 and CDR2: LNHDA and SQIVND (reference sequence). Trimming left V 4 bases short and J 3 bases short, with 11 bases between. This CDR3 spans 14 amino acids. CDR3 amino acids: CASSKGVGTDTQYF. The CDR3 DNA sequence: TGTGCCAGTAGTAAAGGGGTCGGAACAGATACGCAGTATTTT.

This clonotype has a handful of counts. In DNA form, the CDR3 reads TGTGCCAGCAGTTTGTCTAGCGGGAGAGGCCGGCAAGAGACCCAGTACTTC. This sequence encodes CASSLSSGRGRQETQYF. The chain recombines TRBV28 with TRBJ2-5, with TRBD2 matching over 10 bases. The CDR3 spans 17 residues. CDR1 and CDR2 (germline): MDHEN, SYDVKM. The V gene end was trimmed by 3 bases and the J gene end by 2 bases; junction bases not matched to a gene: 9.

The V gene is TRBV6-1, the J gene TRBJ1-4; no reliable D call. This CDR3 spans 13 amino acids. Germline CDR1 and CDR2: MNHNS and SASEGT. Trimming pared 5 bases from V and 7 bases from J, leaving 11 bases between. For the CDR3, the DNA is TGTGCCAGCAGTCAACTCGGGAGTGAAAAACTGTTTTTT. This encodes CASSQLGSEKLFF.

This clonotype was counted once. The genes are TRBV2 and TRBJ2-5, with 9 bases lining up with TRBD1. In germline, CDR1 is SNHLY, CDR2 FYNNEI. The CDR3 has 15 residues. With V trimmed by 5 bases and J by 5 bases, 9 bases remained unmatched. The CDR3 protein is CASSFDRGTGETQYF. The CDR3 coding sequence is TGTGCCAGCAGTTTCGACAGGGGGACGGGTGAGACCCAGTACTTC.

The gene calls are TRBV7-3 and TRBJ2-7; TRBD2 agrees at 8 bases. V was pared by 5 bases and J by 2 bases, with 5 bases of the junction left unmatched. CDR1 and CDR2 from the germline V gene are SGHTA and FQGTGA. The CDR3 runs 14 residues. CDR3 residues: CASSPQAGAYEQYF. The DNA for the CDR3 is TGTGCCAGCAGCCCCCAAGCGGGGGCCTACGAGCAGTACTTC.

The V call is TRBV14, the J call TRBJ1-6, with D unresolved. The CDR3 totals 13 residues. Germline V CDR1 and CDR2: SGHDN, FVKESK. Trimming cost V 2 bases and J 6 bases, with 5 bases left between them. CDR3 loop: CASSQTVNSPLHF. The DNA of the CDR3 is TGTGCCAGCAGCCAAACCGTTAATTCACCCCTCCACTTT.

This clonotype was counted a few times. V usage is TRBV6-1 and J usage is TRBJ2-2, with D possibly TRBD2 on 6 matching bases. Trimming took off 7 bases at V and 4 bases at J, with 16 bases between the two ends. CDR1 is MNHNS and CDR2 is SASEGT in the germline V gene. The CDR3 runs 15 residues. The CDR3 spells CASNPTGVGTGELFF. In nucleotides, the CDR3 is TGTGCCAGCAACCCTACGGGAGTCGGCACCGGGGAGCTGTTTTTT.

This chain connects TRBV7-2 to TRBJ2-3; unclear D gene. V was clipped by 4 bases and J by 4 bases, with 15 bases between them. The CDR3 extends over 15 amino acids. Germline V gives CDR1 SGHTA, CDR2 FQGNSA. The CDR3 nucleotides are TGTGCCAGCAGCTACCCTGGTAGTTTATCAGATACGCAGTATTTT. This sequence encodes CASSYPGSLSDTQYF.

The chain recombines TRBV24-1 with TRBJ2-3; 7 bases match TRBD1. The CDR3 is 16 amino acids. J gave up 4 bases and V 1 base, and 7 bases lay outside the gene matches. Germline loops: CDR1 KGHDR, CDR2 SFDVKD. In nucleotides, the CDR3 is TGTGCCACCAGTGATTTTAGGGGGCAGGGGCCAGATACGCAGTATTTT. Its protein is CATSDFRGQGPDTQYF.

Here the CDR3 DNA reads TGTGCCAGCAGTGACAATAGACCGGACGTGTGGCCCCAGCATTTT. It specifies CASSDNRPDVWPQHF. This chain connects TRBV6-2 or TRBV6-3 to TRBJ1-5; D is ambiguous. Looked up from germline, CDR1 is MNHEY and CDR2 is SVGEGT. The CDR3 is 15 amino acids. V was trimmed by 5 bases and J by 9 bases, leaving 20 bases between them.

The V and J genes are TRBV28 and TRBJ2-7; D possibly corresponds to TRBD2 (6 bases). Germline V gene lookup returns CDR1 MDHEN and CDR2 SYDVKM. The CDR3 has 15 amino acids. The V and J ends lost 4 bases and 2 bases respectively, with 15 bases between them. This CDR3 is CASSSRGRPPYEQYF. The DNA of the CDR3 is TGTGCCAGCAGTTCGCGGGGTCGGCCCCCCTACGAGCAGTACTTC.

With regard to this clonotype: One end of the junction fails to match germline, which may point to a read error. The genes are TRBV20-1 and TRBJ2-7; D is ambiguous. The CDR3 sequence is 14 residues long. In germline, CDR1 is DFQATT, CDR2 SNEGSKA (reference sequence). This chain's CDR3 is CSARGTQHPYEQHF. The CDR3 nucleotides read TGCAGTGCTAGAGGGACGCAGCATCCCTACGAGCAGCACTTC.

The chain joins TRBV7-3 to TRBJ2-2; 13 nucleotides match TRBD2. Per the germline V gene, CDR1 is SGHTA and CDR2 is FQGTGA. This CDR3 contains 17 residues. The junction had 7 bases not matched to a gene; V was cut back by 4 bases and J by 5 bases. The CDR3 DNA follows: TGTGCCAGCAGCTCAATTGGACTAGCGGGAGTTACCGGGGAGCTGTTTTTT. This encodes CASSSIGLAGVTGELFF.

This clonotype was recorded a few times. DNA of the CDR3: TGCAGTGCTAGTCCCGGGACGTCCAGAATACCCTACGAGCAGTACTTC. Translating it yields CSASPGTSRIPYEQYF. The genes are TRBV20-1 and TRBJ2-7; D could derive from TRBD1 or TRBD2 (5 bases each). CDR1 and CDR2 from the germline V gene are DFQATT and SNEGSKA (reference sequence). V was cut by 3 bases and J by 2 bases, with 20 bases left in between. The CDR3 consists of 16 residues.

The chain employs TRBV7-8 and TRBJ2-7; 11 nucleotides match TRBD1. Germline values: CDR1 SGHVS, CDR2 FQNEAQ. V gave up 3 bases and J gave up 7 bases; unmatched junction bases: 5. This CDR3 has 14 amino acids. CDR3 residues: CASSLGQGGAEQYF. CDR3 sequence (DNA): TGTGCCAGCAGCTTGGGACAGGGGGGGGCGGAGCAGTACTTC.

There are a few counts of this clonotype. The CDR3 loop reads CASSAGTANEKLFF. The CDR3 DNA reads as TGTGCCAGCAGCGCCGGGACAGCTAATGAAAAACTGTTTTTT. This chain connects TRBV6-1 to TRBJ1-4, with 7 bases matching TRBD1. Germline V CDR1 and CDR2: MNHNS, SASEGT. The junction had 4 bases not matched to a gene; V was cut back by 6 bases and J by 3 bases. This CDR3 spans 14 amino acids.

The rearrangement uses TRBV7-2 and TRBJ2-7; TRBD2 aligns across 8 bases. The J segment lost 4 bases and the V segment lost 4 bases, leaving 15 bases of the junction unmatched. In germline, CDR1 is SGHTA, CDR2 FQGNSA. CDR3 size: 17 residues. CDR3 sequence: CASSSRVREGGKYEQYF. The CDR3 region has the DNA TGTGCCAGCAGCTCGAGGGTACGGGAGGGGGGGAAATACGAGCAGTACTTC.

The chain uses TRBV6-1 and TRBJ1-2, with a tentative D call TRBD1 (5 bases). CDR1 is MNHNS and CDR2 is SASEGT in the germline V gene. V dropped 1 base and J dropped 7 bases, with 10 bases sitting between them. This CDR3 is 13 amino acids long. CDR3: CASSEEAGTGYTF. The CDR3 DNA sequence: TGTGCCAGCAGTGAAGAGGCAGGGACTGGCTACACCTTC.

The chain uses TRBV18 and TRBJ1-1; 8 nucleotides align to TRBD1. The CDR3 is 17 amino acids. V lost 1 base, J lost 4 bases, and 11 bases stayed unmatched. The V gene's germline CDR1 is KGHSH and CDR2 LQKENI. In DNA, the CDR3 is TGTGCCAGCTCACCACGGTTGTCAGGGGGCTTCGGCACTGAAGCTTTCTTT. Amino acid sequence: CASSPRLSGGFGTEAFF.

The CDR3 loop reads CSARVSGGGTGLYGYTF. CDR3 in DNA: TGCAGTGCTAGAGTCTCGGGAGGCGGGACAGGACTCTATGGCTACACCTTC. This chain joins TRBV20-1 and TRBJ1-2; 8 nucleotides align to TRBD1. J gave up 4 bases and V 1 base, and 14 bases lay outside the gene matches. The CDR3 consists of 17 residues. Germline V gene data show CDR1 as DFQATT and CDR2 as SNEGSKA (reference sequence).

The rearrangement links TRBV27 to TRBJ2-1; D tentatively fits TRBD1 or TRBD2 (5 bases each). The germline V gene encodes CDR1 MNHEY and CDR2 SMNVEV (reference sequence). Trimming shortened V by 0 bases and J by 4 bases, and 19 bases separated the two germline ends. This CDR3 spans 18 amino acids. The CDR3 reads CASSLSFWPGREYNEQFF. Written as DNA, the CDR3 is TGTGCCAGCAGTTTATCGTTTTGGCCAGGGAGAGAATACAATGAGCAGTTCTTC.